A selection of T cell receptor beta chains follows, all from one sample in a study of vaccination effects on CD4 cells after COVID-19. Antigens of these TCRs are unknown. The protocol was immunoSEQ multiplex PCR, while the TCRdb copy is restricted to in-frame clones and leaves out a portion. This sample carries roughly 24,000 clones, approximately 76% of them seen once, and the ten largest clones take 16%. Sequencing was performed on CD4+ T cells from PBMCs cultured with SARS-CoV-2 spike peptides, taken before COVID-19 vaccination. The receptor set was obtained from a human donor who had a prior SARS-CoV-2 infection. Both conserved end residues are part of each CDR3. The D gene is left open where the match is weak. Rows may omit the clone size; those that give it use once, few, many or a size class.

clone_size: NA; v_call: TRBV27; d_call: TRBD2; j_call: TRBJ2-7; cdr3_aa: CASSFPAEDSGRRYEQYF; cdr3_nt: TGTGCCAGCAGTTTCCCCGCGGAGGATAGCGGGAGGAGGTACGAGCAGTACTTC
clone_size: NA; v_call: TRBV6-6; d_call: TRBD2; j_call: TRBJ2-7; cdr3_aa: CASGSGGRYEQYF; cdr3_nt: TGTGCCAGCGGTAGCGGGGGCCGCTACGAGCAGTACTTC
clone_size: NA; v_call: TRBV30; d_call: NA; j_call: TRBJ2-7; cdr3_aa: CAWTRDGEAYEQYF; cdr3_nt: TGTGCCTGGACCCGGGACGGTGAAGCCTACGAGCAGTACTTC
clone_size: few; v_call: TRBV7-3; d_call: NA; j_call: TRBJ1-2; cdr3_aa: CASGRSGGDGYTF; cdr3_nt: TGTGCCAGCGGCCGATCGGGGGGAGATGGCTACACCTTC
clone_size: NA; v_call: TRBV9; d_call: TRBD1; j_call: TRBJ2-7; cdr3_aa: CASSGQVGYEQYF; cdr3_nt: TGTGCCAGCTCGGGACAGGTTGGTTACGAGCAGTACTTC
clone_size: NA; v_call: TRBV5-1; d_call: NA; j_call: TRBJ2-3; cdr3_aa: CASSLYTDTQYF; cdr3_nt: TGCGCCAGCAGCCTATACACAGATACGCAGTATTTT
clone_size: NA; v_call: TRBV3-1/TRBV3-2; d_call: NA; j_call: TRBJ1-4; cdr3_aa: CASSQHLGEEKLFF; cdr3_nt: TGTGCCAGCAGCCAGCATCTGGGAGAGGAAAAACTGTTTTTT
clone_size: NA; v_call: TRBV7-9; d_call: TRBD2; j_call: TRBJ2-3; cdr3_aa: CASSLQAGAFTDTQYF; cdr3_nt: TGTGCCAGCAGCTTACAAGCGGGAGCCTTCACAGATACGCAGTATTTT
clone_size: NA; v_call: TRBV9; d_call: NA; j_call: TRBJ2-2; cdr3_aa: CASSSGRTGRTGELFF; cdr3_nt: TGTGCCAGCAGTTCAGGTCGCACAGGTCGCACCGGGGAGCTGTTTTTT
clone_size: NA; v_call: TRBV20-1; d_call: NA; j_call: TRBJ1-1; cdr3_aa: CSACRGEEAFF; cdr3_nt: TGCAGTGCTTGCCGGGGAGAGGAAGCTTTCTTT
clone_size: once; v_call: TRBV2; d_call: NA; j_call: TRBJ1-2; cdr3_aa: CASSEARGYGYTF; cdr3_nt: TGTGCCAGCAGTGAAGCCAGGGGTTATGGCTACACCTTC
clone_size: NA; v_call: TRBV5-5; d_call: NA; j_call: TRBJ2-7; cdr3_aa: CASSGGGQSPASYEQYF; cdr3_nt: TGTGCCAGCAGTGGAGGTGGGCAGTCACCAGCTTCCTACGAGCAGTACTTC
clone_size: NA; v_call: TRBV2; d_call: TRBD2; j_call: TRBJ2-7; cdr3_aa: CASKEGLAGSYYEQYF; cdr3_nt: TGTGCCAGCAAAGAAGGGCTAGCGGGATCGTACTACGAGCAGTACTTC
clone_size: NA; v_call: TRBV6-5; d_call: NA; j_call: TRBJ1-2; cdr3_aa: CASSYGGGGYTF; cdr3_nt: TGTGCCAGCAGTTACGGGGGTGGAGGCTACACCTTC
clone_size: NA; v_call: TRBV29-1; d_call: NA; j_call: TRBJ2-3; cdr3_aa: CSGDSGGVDTQYF; cdr3_nt: TGCAGCGGAGATAGCGGAGGGGTAGATACGCAGTATTTT
clone_size: NA; v_call: TRBV5-4; d_call: TRBD2; j_call: TRBJ2-3; cdr3_aa: CASSLGASGGATDTQYF; cdr3_nt: TGTGCCAGCAGCTTGGGGGCTAGCGGGGGGGCAACAGATACGCAGTATTTT
clone_size: once; v_call: TRBV18; d_call: NA; j_call: TRBJ2-5; cdr3_aa: CASSPPGRGGETQYF; cdr3_nt: TGTGCCAGCTCACCACCGGGCAGGGGTGGTGAGACCCAGTACTTC
clone_size: NA; v_call: TRBV11-2; d_call: TRBD2; j_call: TRBJ2-1; cdr3_aa: CASSLGFSGSSYNEQFF; cdr3_nt: TGTGCCAGCAGCTTAGGTTTTAGCGGGAGCTCCTACAATGAGCAGTTCTTC
clone_size: NA; v_call: TRBV6-5; d_call: TRBD1; j_call: TRBJ1-3; cdr3_aa: CASTSGTDGNTIYF; cdr3_nt: TGTGCCAGTACTTCCGGGACAGATGGAAACACCATATATTTT
clone_size: NA; v_call: TRBV6-5; d_call: NA; j_call: TRBJ2-5; cdr3_aa: CASSNGETQYF; cdr3_nt: TGTGCCAGCAGCAATGGGGAGACCCAGTACTTC
clone_size: once; v_call: TRBV2; d_call: TRBD1; j_call: TRBJ1-6; cdr3_aa: CASQPGGSSYNSPLHF; cdr3_nt: TGTGCCAGCCAACCAGGGGGGAGCTCCTATAATTCACCCCTCCACTTT
clone_size: NA; v_call: TRBV19; d_call: TRBD1; j_call: TRBJ2-7; cdr3_aa: CASSIRQGAPLRSYEQYF; cdr3_nt: TGTGCCAGTAGTATAAGGCAGGGGGCCCCCCTCCGCTCCTACGAGCAGTACTTC
clone_size: NA; v_call: TRBV19; d_call: NA; j_call: TRBJ1-6; cdr3_aa: CASSIVPQVGDSPLHF; cdr3_nt: TGTGCCAGTAGTATAGTCCCTCAGGTTGGGGATTCACCCCTCCACTTT
clone_size: NA; v_call: TRBV19; d_call: TRBD2; j_call: TRBJ2-7; cdr3_aa: CASSFLAGITAEQYF; cdr3_nt: TGTGCCAGTAGCTTCCTAGCGGGTATAACGGCCGAGCAGTACTTC
clone_size: NA; v_call: TRBV7-2; d_call: TRBD2; j_call: TRBJ2-4; cdr3_aa: CASSLRASGPVAKNIQYF; cdr3_nt: TGTGCCAGCAGCTTACGTGCTAGCGGGCCCGTAGCCAAAAACATTCAGTACTTC
clone_size: NA; v_call: TRBV20-1; d_call: NA; j_call: TRBJ2-3; cdr3_aa: CSAHYTDTQYF; cdr3_nt: TGCAGTGCGCACTACACAGATACGCAGTATTTT
clone_size: NA; v_call: TRBV4-2; d_call: NA; j_call: TRBJ2-5; cdr3_aa: CASSQEPYGETQYF; cdr3_nt: TGTGCCAGCAGCCAGGAACCCTACGGGGAGACCCAGTACTTC
clone_size: NA; v_call: TRBV5-1; d_call: NA; j_call: TRBJ2-3; cdr3_aa: CASSLVGGWGTDTQYF; cdr3_nt: TGCGCCAGCAGCTTGGTTGGGGGCTGGGGCACAGATACGCAGTATTTT